These 10 T cell receptor beta chains share one sample of origin, sequenced in a study of T cell repertoires in aging, cancer and after chemotherapy. Amplification of TCR beta used genomic DNA extracted from peripheral blood. Multiplex touch-down PCR with TRB-A/B primers amplified rearranged V-D-J TRB sequences. TCRdb re-derived calls from the multiplex PCR reads in MiXCR, one entry per CDR3 protein. The sample includes 9,000 or so distinct CDR3 sequences, roughly 32% seen only once; the top ten take 2.5% to 3.5%. The material sequenced was blood. The receptors were gathered from a human donor in good health.

This clonotype is medium-sized (0.01 to 0.1%) by share. This chain links TRBV6-1 with TRBJ2-3; 12 bases are a match to TRBD2. Germline trimming cut 2 bases from V and 4 bases from J; bases unmatched to any gene: 1. The CDR3 runs to 15 residues. Germline V gives CDR1 MNHNS, CDR2 SASEGT. CDR3 loop: CASSELAGGPDTQYF. CDR3 DNA: TGTGCCAGCAGTGAACTAGCGGGAGGGCCAGATACGCAGTATTTT.

This sequence joins TRBV9 and TRBJ2-1; TRBD2 aligns across 7 bases. The CDR3 consists of 16 residues. The germline gives CDR1 SGDLS, CDR2 YYNGEE. V dropped 0 bases and J dropped 8; count of bases not matched to a gene: 11. CDR3 coding DNA: TGTGCCAGCAGCGTAGTTGGGGGAGGGGCGGGGGATGAGCAGTTCTTC. It specifies CASSVVGGGAGDEQFF.

This clonotype was detected only a few times. This chain connects TRBV28 to TRBJ1-1; D is ambiguous. Trimming shortened V by 5 bases and J by 0 bases, and 7 bases separated the two germline ends. In germline, CDR1 is MDHEN, CDR2 SYDVKM. The CDR3 spans 13 residues. CDR3 sequence reads: CASSPAMNTEAFF. The DNA for the CDR3 is TGTGCCAGCAGTCCCGCTATGAACACTGAAGCTTTCTTT.

The chain combines TRBV5-1 with TRBJ2-1; 7 nucleotides line up with TRBD2. V was clipped by 4 bases and J by 6 bases; unmatched bases: 4. Germline assignment: CDR1 SGHRS and CDR2 YFSETQ. The CDR3 loop spans 13 amino acids. The CDR3 reads CASSPGGGNEQFF. DNA of the CDR3: TGCGCCAGCAGCCCTGGGGGGGGCAATGAGCAGTTCTTC.

CDR3: CASSGDPTEAFF. In DNA, the CDR3 is TGTGCCAGCAGTGGGGATCCGACTGAAGCTTTCTTT. V usage is TRBV6-5 and J usage is TRBJ1-1; the D is unclear. The CDR3 sequence is 12 residues long. The V end was cut by 5 bases, the J end by 5 bases, with 9 bases between. The germline CDR1 and CDR2 sequences are MNHEY and SVGAGI.

About this clonotype: A junction boundary mismatches the germline segment, possibly from a read error. The rearrangement joins TRBV7-2 to TRBJ1-5, with D hard to call. The V gene's germline CDR1 is SGHTA and CDR2 FQGNSA. This CDR3 comprises 17 residues. CDR3 sequence: CASSQVVTAPGNQPQHF. In nucleotides, the CDR3 is TGCGCCAGCAGCCAAGTGGTTACAGCCCCGGGGAATCAGCCCCAGCATTTT.

This clonotype is labeled as medium-sized (0.01 to 0.1%). The rearrangement uses TRBV7-2 and TRBJ2-1; maybe TRBD1 (6 bases). Germline V gene lookup returns CDR1 SGHTA and CDR2 FQGNSA. Trimming took off 0 bases at V and 10 bases at J, with 10 bases between the two ends. The CDR3 runs 13 residues. The DNA of the CDR3 is TGTGCCAGCAGCTTAGCGGGGGCTGGGGAGCAGTTCTTC. Amino acids: CASSLAGAGEQFF.

The gene calls are TRBV7-9 and TRBJ2-3, with 15 bases that match TRBD2. Unmatched junction bases numbered 5, after V lost 4 bases and J lost 3 bases. CDR3 size: 17 residues. CDR1 is SEHNR and CDR2 is FQNEAQ in the germline V gene (reference sequence). For the CDR3, the DNA is TGTGCCAGCAGCTCGTTAGGGACTAGCGGGAGGACAGATACGCAGTATTTT. Protein product: CASSSLGTSGRTDTQYF.

This clonotype turned up a few times. V usage is TRBV30 and J usage is TRBJ1-6; TRBD1 aligns across 8 bases. The CDR3 is 16 residues long. CDR1 is GTSNPN and CDR2 is SVGIG in the germline V gene (reference sequence). The junction had 7 bases not matched to a gene; V was cut back by 0 bases and J by 6 bases. The CDR3 DNA reads as TGTGCCTGGAGTGTTCAGGGCAGGGGGCTTAATTCACCCCTCCACTTT. Its translation: CAWSVQGRGLNSPLHF.

The chain joins TRBV19 to TRBJ2-2, with D tentatively TRBD2 (7 bases). The CDR3 runs 14 residues. V was cut by 6 bases and J by 7 bases, with 15 bases left in between. Germline CDR1 LNHDA, CDR2 SQIVND (reference sequence). The CDR3 sequence: CASSQEGGGGELFF. The CDR3 DNA is TGTGCCAGTAGCCAGGAAGGGGGGGGCGGGGAGCTGTTTTTT.